These T cell receptor beta chains were read from a single sample in a study of blood T cell repertoires in COVID-19. Produced via immunoSEQ multiplex PCR; TCRdb's table is partial and in-frame only. The repertoire holds tens of thousands of clones, with approximately 85% as singletons. The material sequenced was peripheral blood. The receptors originated from a human donor with acute or convalescent COVID-19. The donor label of this sample is uncertain. Each CDR3 is given with its conserved first and last residue. A D gene is named only where the DNA matches it firmly. Size is omitted from some rows. Given values are once, few, many or a class for expanded clones.

J | V | D | size | DNA | CDR3
TRBJ1-1 | TRBV29-1 | TRBD1 | once | TGCAGCGCATACAGGGGCGCTGAAGCTTTCTTT | CSAYRGAEAFF
TRBJ2-7 | TRBV18 | - | - | TGTGCCAGCTCACTATCCGGACTCAACGAGCAGTACTTC | CASSLSGLNEQYF
TRBJ2-7 | TRBV28 | TRBD1 | - | TGTGCCAGCAGGCCAGGGGGCTCCGCCTACGAGCAGTACTTC | CASRPGGSAYEQYF
TRBJ2-7 | TRBV20-1 | - | - | TGCAGTGCTAGTTCCGCGGCCCCCTACGAGCAGTACTTC | CSASSAAPYEQYF
TRBJ2-3 | TRBV10-3 | - | - | TGTGCCATCAGTGGCAGGGATTCTAGCACAGATACGCAGTATTTT | CAISGRDSSTDTQYF
TRBJ2-5 | TRBV7-9 | TRBD1 | - | TGTGCCAGCAGCCCTCGGACAGGGGTAAGGGAGACCCAGTACTTC | CASSPRTGVRETQYF
TRBJ2-2 | TRBV28 | - | - | TGTGCCAGCAGGCAGGGGGGCGCCGGGGAGCTGTTTTTT | CASRQGGAGELFF
TRBJ2-7 | TRBV27 | - | - | TGTGCCAGCAGTTTGTACAGGGACTCCTACGAGCAGTACTTC | CASSLYRDSYEQYF
TRBJ2-3 | TRBV18 | TRBD2 | - | TGTGCCAGCTCACCGGGAGGGTCCGAGCCCGCGGGCCCCTCCCTGATGCAGTATTTT | CASSPGGSEPAGPSLMQYF
TRBJ1-6 | TRBV9 | - | - | TGTGCCAGCAACGCCGGGGTAGTTGGGTCACCCCTCCACTTT | CASNAGVVGSPLHF
TRBJ1-6 | TRBV2 | TRBD1 | few | TGTGCCAGCAGTATAACCCGGGACAGCCATTCACCCCTCCACTTT | CASSITRDSHSPLHF
TRBJ1-1 | TRBV18 | - | - | TGTGCCAGCTCACCGGGGCCACAGGGAAATGAAGCTTTCTTT | CASSPGPQGNEAFF
TRBJ1-2 | TRBV5-1 | TRBD1 | - | TGCGCCAGCAGCTTGTTGCCCAGGGGGAGGTTGGAAAACTATGGCTACACCTTC | CASSLLPRGRLENYGYTF
TRBJ1-6 | TRBV19 | TRBD1 | - | TGTGCCAGTAGTAAAAACCGGGACAGCAATTCACCCCTCCACTTT | CASSKNRDSNSPLHF
TRBJ2-7 | TRBV27 | TRBD1 | - | TGTGCCAGCAGGAAGACAGGGGGCTCCTACGAGCAGTACTTC | CASRKTGGSYEQYF
TRBJ1-2 | TRBV19 | - | - | TGTGCCAGTAGTATAGATCCCAGGGGCTATGGCTACACCTTC | CASSIDPRGYGYTF
TRBJ2-1 | TRBV5-1 | TRBD1 | - | TGCGCCAGCAGCTTGGCGGGACAGGGTTACAATGAGCAGTTCTTC | CASSLAGQGYNEQFF
TRBJ2-3 | TRBV30 | - | - | TGTGCCTCCTCAAGAGGGGGTGGGAGCACAGATACGCAGTATTTT | CASSRGGGSTDTQYF
TRBJ2-5 | TRBV12-3/TRBV12-4 | - | - | TGTGCCAGCAGCCCCGCGGACCAAGAGACCCAGTACTTC | CASSPADQETQYF
TRBJ1-1 | TRBV5-4 | - | - | TGTGCCAGCAGCTTGGCGGGGGGATTTAACACTGAAGCTTTCTTT | CASSLAGGFNTEAFF
TRBJ2-3 | TRBV5-6 | - | - | TGTGCCAGCAGCTACGGGACTGGACTAGATACGCAGTATTTT | CASSYGTGLDTQYF
TRBJ2-7 | TRBV5-8 | TRBD2 | - | TGTGCCAGCAGCCCGCTAGCGGCCTACGAGCAGTACTTC | CASSPLAAYEQYF
TRBJ1-3 | TRBV3-1/TRBV3-2 | - | - | TGTGCCAGCAGCAACCCGGGGGCTGGAAACACCATATATTTT | CASSNPGAGNTIYF
TRBJ2-7 | TRBV10-2 | TRBD1 | - | TGCGCCAGCAGGCAGACAGGGAGCGACGAGCAGTACTTC | CASRQTGSDEQYF
TRBJ2-1 | TRBV10-3 | - | few | TGTGCCATCGGTTACTCAAAACTGGTCAACAATGAGCAGTTCTTC | CAIGYSKLVNNEQFF
TRBJ2-5 | TRBV7-2 | TRBD1 | - | TGTGCCAGCAGCTTAGTACAGGGGGCGGCAGAGACCCAGTACTTC | CASSLVQGAAETQYF
TRBJ1-1 | TRBV2 | - | - | TGTGCCAGCAGTGGGCAGGCTACCATTGAAGCTTTCTTT | CASSGQATIEAFF
TRBJ2-1 | TRBV10-3 | - | - | TGTGCCATCAGTGAGTCGACTGGGTTCGATGAGCAGTTCTTC | CAISESTGFDEQFF
TRBJ2-5 | TRBV24-1 | TRBD1 | once | TGTGCCACCAGTGATTGGGCGACAGGGCTAGGAGAGACCCAGTACTTC | CATSDWATGLGETQYF
TRBJ2-5 | TRBV10-2 | TRBD2 | once | TGCGCCAGCAGTGGCACCAGACTAGCGGGGAAGACCCAGTACTTC | CASSGTRLAGKTQYF
TRBJ1-2 | TRBV4-2 | - | - | TGTGCCAGCAGCCCCTCGTACCCATCGGGATCGCCCTATGGCTACACCTTC | CASSPSYPSGSPYGYTF
TRBJ1-5 | TRBV28 | TRBD1 | - | TGTGCCAGCAGTTTAGATGTGGCAGGGGGGAGTCAGCCCCAGCATTTT | CASSLDVAGGSQPQHF
TRBJ1-1 | TRBV19 | TRBD1 | - | TGTGCCAGTAGTAAGCGACAGGGGAGGGACACTGAAGCTTTCTTT | CASSKRQGRDTEAFF
TRBJ1-3 | TRBV14 | - | few | TGTGCCAGCAGCCAGACAGCAGCCCCGCCGGGAAACACCATATATTTT | CASSQTAAPPGNTIYF
TRBJ2-5 | TRBV7-6 | - | few | TGTGCCAGCGCCAAGGGGAGGCAAGAGACCCAGTACTTC | CASAKGRQETQYF
TRBJ1-1 | TRBV5-8 | - | - | TGTGCCAGCAGCTTGTGGTTTAGCGGGGGGGCTAACACTGAAGCTTTCTTT | CASSLWFSGGANTEAFF
TRBJ1-1 | TRBV6-6 | - | - | TGTGCCAGCAGTCGGGAGACGGGGTTGGGCACTGAAGCTTTCTTT | CASSRETGLGTEAFF
TRBJ1-1 | TRBV4-3 | - | few | TGCGCCAGCAGCCAACACACAGTGAACACTGAAGCTTTCTTT | CASSQHTVNTEAFF
TRBJ2-1 | TRBV28 | - | few | TGTGCCAGCAGTTTACTTCAGGAGGGGACCCAGGCAGTCTTC | CASSLLQEGTQAVF
TRBJ2-5 | TRBV2 | TRBD1 | - | TGTGCCAGCAGTGAAGGGGACAGGGTAAGGGAGACCCAGTACTTC | CASSEGDRVRETQYF
TRBJ1-3 | TRBV9 | - | - | TGTGCCAGCTTCCCTAAAGAGTCTGCGGGAAACACCATATATTTT | CASFPKESAGNTIYF
TRBJ1-5 | TRBV9 | - | - | TGTGCCAGCGGAGGGCCCGATGAGAATCAGCCCCAGCATTTT | CASGGPDENQPQHF
TRBJ2-3 | TRBV10-1 | - | - | TGCGCCAGCAGTGAGTCACTATGGCTCGCTAGCGAGTGCACAGATACGCAGTATTTT | CASSESLWLASECTDTQYF
TRBJ1-5 | TRBV19 | - | few | TGTGCCAGTAGTAACCCACAGGGTGGTCAGCCCCAGCATTTT | CASSNPQGGQPQHF
TRBJ1-1 | TRBV12-3/TRBV12-4 | - | - | TGTGCCAGCAGTTTCGGACTCACTGAAGCTTTCTTT | CASSFGLTEAFF
TRBJ2-7 | TRBV5-1 | TRBD1 | - | TGCGCCAGCGACCCCCCCCGGACAGGAGTTTACGAGCAGTACTTC | CASDPPRTGVYEQYF
TRBJ1-2 | TRBV12-5 | - | - | TGTGCTAGTGGTAAAGAGCAGGGCTGGTATGGCTACACCTTC | CASGKEQGWYGYTF
TRBJ1-1 | TRBV19 | TRBD1 | - | TGTGCCAGTAGCAGGGAGACCTCGGGACAGGGGACCCCTTTCTTT | CASSRETSGQGTPFF
TRBJ1-1 | TRBV5-6 | - | few | TGTGCCAGCAGCGCCTTCGGGGGGCGAAGGAACACTGAAGCTTTCTTT | CASSAFGGRRNTEAFF
TRBJ1-2 | TRBV7-2 | - | - | TGTGCCAGCAGCCCAGGGCCTACAGGGAACTATGGCTACACCTTC | CASSPGPTGNYGYTF
TRBJ1-2 | TRBV20-1 | - | - | TGCAGTGCTAGTTCGGGAGGAATCTCCTATGGCTACACCTTC | CSASSGGISYGYTF
TRBJ1-5 | TRBV4-3 | - | - | TGCGCCAGCAGCCAAGAATGGCAGACTTATCAGCCCCAGCATTTT | CASSQEWQTYQPQHF
TRBJ1-6 | TRBV14 | - | - | TGTGCCAGCAGCCGGGACACCCAGAGGCCCCTCCACTTT | CASSRDTQRPLHF
TRBJ2-7 | TRBV6-2/TRBV6-3 | TRBD2 | - | TGTGCCAGCAGCTCACTAGCGGGGGGTTCCTACGAGCAGTACTTC | CASSSLAGGSYEQYF
TRBJ2-1 | TRBV2 | TRBD1 | - | TGTGCCAGCAGTGAAGGGACAGGGGTCGAGCAGTTCTTC | CASSEGTGVEQFF